This TCR beta chain was obtained from a study of CD8 T cells in Susac syndrome. Negative isolation yielded CD4+ and CD8+ T cells, and FACS enriched TEMRA cells. Unmatched junction bases numbered 6, after V lost 2 bases and J lost 4 bases. The CDR3 sequence is 16 residues long. From germline, CDR1 is SGHRS and CDR2 YFSETQ. Reverse transcription used about 0.5 to 1 ug RNA and random hexamers. TCR beta CDR3 was amplified by immunoSEQ covering 54 Vbeta and 13 Jbeta. TCRdb ran MiXCR on the immunoSEQ multiplex PCR reads and lists one entry per CDR3 protein. The sample has about 190,000 distinct CDR3 sequences; over 90% are singletons.

Sequencing was performed on CD8+ T cells from PBMCs. The chain employs TRBV5-1 and TRBJ2-6; TRBD1 matches 7 bases. The TCR sequence derives from a human donor with Susac syndrome. The CDR3, as DNA: TGCGCCAGCAGCTTCCATACAGGGGAAGGGGCCAACGTCCTGACTTTC. Protein: CASSFHTGEGANVLTF. The full variable domain, rest sourced from reference TRBV5-1 and TRBJ2-6, is KAGVTQTPRYLIKTRGQQVTLSCSPISGHRSVSWYQQTPGQGLQFLFEYFSETQRNKGNFPGRFSGRQFSNSRSEMNVSTLELGDSALYLCASSFHTGEGANVLTFGAGSRLTVL.